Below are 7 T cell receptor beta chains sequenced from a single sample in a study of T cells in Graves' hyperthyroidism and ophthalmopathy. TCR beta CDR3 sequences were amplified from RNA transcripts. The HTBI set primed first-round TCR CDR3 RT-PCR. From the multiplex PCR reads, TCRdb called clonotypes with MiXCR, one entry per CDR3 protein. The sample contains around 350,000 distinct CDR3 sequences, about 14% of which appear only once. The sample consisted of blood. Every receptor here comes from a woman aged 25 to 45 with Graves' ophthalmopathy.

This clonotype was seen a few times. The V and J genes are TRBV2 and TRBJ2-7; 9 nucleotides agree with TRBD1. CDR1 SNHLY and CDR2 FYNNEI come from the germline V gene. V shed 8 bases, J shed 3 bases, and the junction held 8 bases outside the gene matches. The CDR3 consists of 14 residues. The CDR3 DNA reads TGTGCCAGCGATCCGGGACAGGGAGACTACGAGCAGTACTTC. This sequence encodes CASDPGQGDYEQYF.

The CDR3 coding sequence is TGTGCCAGCACCCCGGGACAGAATAATGAAAAACTGTTTTTT. It codes for CASTPGQNNEKLFF. V and J are TRBV7-9 and TRBJ1-4, with TRBD1 matching 7 bases. CDR1 SEHNR and CDR2 FQNEAQ come from the germline V gene (reference sequence). The trim removed 7 bases at V and 4 bases at J, leaving 6 bases unmatched. The CDR3 contains 14 residues.

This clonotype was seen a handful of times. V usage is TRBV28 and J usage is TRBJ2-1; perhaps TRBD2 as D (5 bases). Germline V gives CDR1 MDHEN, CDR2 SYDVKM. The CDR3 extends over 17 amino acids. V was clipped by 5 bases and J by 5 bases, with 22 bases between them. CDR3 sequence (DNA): TGTGCCAGCAGTATCCCACCCGGACTGCAACCTCACAATGAGCAGTTCTTC. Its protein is CASSIPPGLQPHNEQFF.

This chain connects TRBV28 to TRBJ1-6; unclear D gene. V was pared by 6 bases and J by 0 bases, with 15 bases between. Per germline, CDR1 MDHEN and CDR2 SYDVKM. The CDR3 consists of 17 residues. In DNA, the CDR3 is TGTGCCAGCAGCTCCCGACGGCAGAGCTCCTATAATTCACCCCTCCACTTT. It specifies CASSSRRQSSYNSPLHF.

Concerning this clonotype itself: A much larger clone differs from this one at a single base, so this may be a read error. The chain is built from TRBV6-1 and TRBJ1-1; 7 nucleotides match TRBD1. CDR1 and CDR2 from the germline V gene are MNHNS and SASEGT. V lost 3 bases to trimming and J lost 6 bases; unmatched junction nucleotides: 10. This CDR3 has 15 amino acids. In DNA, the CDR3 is TGTGCCAGCAGTGATACCCAGGGGGGGGCTTCTGAAGCTTTCTTT. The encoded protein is CASSDTQGGASEAFF.

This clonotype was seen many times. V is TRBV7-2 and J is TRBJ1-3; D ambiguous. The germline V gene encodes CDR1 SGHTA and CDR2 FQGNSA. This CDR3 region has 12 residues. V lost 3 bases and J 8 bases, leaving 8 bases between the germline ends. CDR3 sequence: CASSFFADTIYF. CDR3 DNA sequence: TGTGCCAGCAGCTTTTTCGCGGACACCATATATTTT. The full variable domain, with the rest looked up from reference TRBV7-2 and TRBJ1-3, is GAGVSQSPSNKVTEKGKDVELRCDPISGHTALYWYRQSLGQGLEFLIYFQGNSAPDKSGLPSDRFSAERTGGSVSTLTIQRTQQEDSAVYLCASSFFADTIYFGEGSWLTVV.

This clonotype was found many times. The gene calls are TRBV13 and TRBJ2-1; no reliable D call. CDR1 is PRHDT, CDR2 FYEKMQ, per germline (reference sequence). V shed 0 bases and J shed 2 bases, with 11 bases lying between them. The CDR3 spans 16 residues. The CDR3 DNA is TGTGCCAGCAGCTTAGGACCAAATATGCCCTACAATGAGCAGTTCTTC. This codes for CASSLGPNMPYNEQFF.